The 14 T cell receptor beta chains reported below all come from one sample, sequenced in a study of blood T cell repertoires in COVID-19. Measured with immunoSEQ multiplex PCR; TCRdb has only the in-frame clones, and not every one. The sample records a few hundred thousand clones, more than 75% being singletons. The source material was peripheral blood. All receptors derive from an elderly woman with COVID-19, enrolled during active disease.

The V and J genes are TRBV7-5 and TRBJ1-5; no DNA check was done on the table's D call, TRBD1. TRBV7-5 is a pseudogene. This CDR3 has 15 residues. The CDR3: CARSSTGTDNQPQHF. The CDR3 bases are TGTGCCAGAAGCTCGACTGGGACAGACAATCAGCCCCAGCATTTT.

The rearrangement joins TRBV6-5 to TRBJ1-4; D gene ambiguous. Deletions cut 6 bases from V and 5 bases from J, with 7 bases between. The CDR3 has 12 amino acids. CDR1 and CDR2 from the germline V gene are MNHEY and SVGAGI. CDR3 in DNA: TGTGCCAGCAGCAGAATCAATGAAAAACTGTTTTTT. The encoded protein is CASSRINEKLFF.

The chain uses TRBV7-3 and TRBJ1-2; D remains unclear. Germline values: CDR1 SGHTA, CDR2 FQGTGA. The length of the CDR3 is 16 residues. Trimming removed 5 bases from V and 0 bases from J, with 16 bases in between. The CDR3 loop is CASSPSGALANYGYTF. The DNA of the CDR3 is TGTGCCAGCAGCCCCTCTGGAGCGTTAGCTAACTATGGCTACACCTTC. Based on the CDR3 plus reference TRBV7-3 and TRBJ1-2, the full variable domain is GAGVSQTPSNKVTEKGKYVELRCDPISGHTALYWYRQSLGQGPEFLIYFQGTGAADDSGLPNDRFFAVRPEGSVSTLKIQRTERGDSAVYLCASSPSGALANYGYTFGSGTRLTVV.

This clone was observed a few times. The V gene is TRBV7-9, the J gene TRBJ1-4, with D perhaps TRBD1 (5 bases). The CDR3 is made up of 15 amino acids. Trimming left V 5 bases short and J 7 bases short, with 17 bases between. Germline V gene data show CDR1 as SEHNR and CDR2 as FQNEAQ (reference sequence). The CDR3: CASSLGGTEVEKLFF. The CDR3 DNA reads as TGTGCCAGCAGCCTGGGCGGGACCGAGGTTGAAAAACTGTTTTTT.

The genes are TRBV7-8 and TRBJ2-3, with TRBD2 matching over 8 bases. The CDR3 runs to 16 residues. Trimming took 1 base from V and 2 from J; bases not matched to a gene: 5. Germline assignment: CDR1 SGHVS and CDR2 FQNEAQ. The CDR3 loop reads CASSLGGRGDTDTQYF. CDR3 DNA sequence: TGTGCCAGCAGCTTAGGGGGGCGGGGGGACACAGATACGCAGTATTTT.

The V call is TRBV20-1, the J call TRBJ1-2; no clear D. V was cut by 6 bases and J by 6 bases, with 8 bases left in between. The length of the CDR3 is 10 residues. Germline CDR1 reads DFQATT; CDR2 reads SNEGSKA (reference sequence). In nucleotides, the CDR3 is TGCAGTGCCGAGGGTAATGGCTACACCTTC. The encoded protein is CSAEGNGYTF.

This clone was seen only a few times. This chain joins TRBV7-9 and TRBJ2-7; weak D call: TRBD2 (5 bases). In germline, CDR1 is SEHNR, CDR2 FQNEAQ (reference sequence). The germline V and J ends were trimmed by 5 bases and 5 bases, with 13 bases remaining between them. The CDR3 is 13 amino acids. CDR3 sequence (DNA): TGTGCCAGCAGCCGAGGGAGCTTAAACGAGCAGTACTTC. Amino acids: CASSRGSLNEQYF.

This sequence joins TRBV30 and TRBJ1-5; TRBD1 matches 10 bases. V lost 5 bases and J lost 3; bases outside the gene matches: 7. The CDR3 is made up of 15 amino acids. The germline CDR1 and CDR2 sequences are GTSNPN and SVGIG (reference sequence). CDR3 DNA sequence: TGTGCCTGGGGGACCGGACAGGGGGTCAATCAGCCCCAGCATTTT. It is translated as CAWGTGQGVNQPQHF. Using reference TRBV30 and TRBJ1-5 for the parts outside the CDR3, the full variable domain is SQTIHQWPATLVQPVGSPLSLECTVEGTSNPNLYWYRQAAGRGLQLLFYSVGIGQISSEVPQNLSASRPQDRQFILSSKKLLLSDSGFYLCAWGTGQGVNQPQHFGDGTRLSIL.

The table lists this clone with a count of one. The chain uses TRBV5-6 and TRBJ2-1, with 15 bases aligning to TRBD2. CDR3 length: 17 residues. Trimming took 4 bases from V and 9 from J; bases not matched to a gene: 11. Germline loops: CDR1 SGHDT, CDR2 YYEEEE. CDR3 loop: CASSLRTSGRALGEQFF. DNA for the CDR3: TGTGCCAGCAGCCTTCGGACTAGCGGGAGGGCGCTGGGTGAGCAGTTCTTC.

The chain uses TRBV19 and TRBJ1-5, with D perhaps matching TRBD1 (6 bases). Trimming removed 5 bases from V and 7 bases from J, with 24 bases in between. CDR1 and CDR2 from the germline V gene are LNHDA and SQIVND (reference sequence). The CDR3 has 17 residues. CDR3 nucleotides: TGTGCCAGTAGTTCTCCAGCGAGGGGGTTCATGCCCCAGCCCCAGCATTTT. It is translated as CASSSPARGFMPQPQHF. Full variable domain (missing parts from reference TRBV19 and TRBJ1-5): DGGITQSPKYLFRKEGQNVTLSCEQNLNHDAMYWYRQDPGQGLRLIYYSQIVNDFQKGDIAEGYSVSREKKESFPLTVTSAQKNPTAFYLCASSSPARGFMPQPQHFGDGTRLSIL.

The V gene is TRBV18, the J gene TRBJ2-3, with TRBD2 as a possible D gene (7 bases). The germline V gene has CDR1 KGHSH and CDR2 LQKENI. Between the trimmed V and J ends, which lost 0 bases and 1 base, there was a span of 8 bases. The CDR3 is 15 amino acids. The CDR3 region is CASSPPGGRTDTQYF. In DNA, the CDR3 is TGTGCCAGCTCACCACCGGGGGGGCGCACAGATACGCAGTATTTT.

The chain uses TRBV6-2 or TRBV6-3 and TRBJ2-7; 14 nucleotides match TRBD2. Germline assignment: CDR1 MNHEY and CDR2 SVGEGT. This CDR3 region has 15 residues. Trimming at V came to 6 bases and at J to 7 bases, leaving 8 bases not matched to a gene. The CDR3 sequence is CASRPGTSGSKEQYF. The CDR3 DNA is TGTGCCAGCAGGCCTGGGACTAGCGGGAGCAAAGAGCAGTACTTC.

The genes are TRBV6-2 or TRBV6-3 and TRBJ2-5; 8 positions agree with TRBD2. Germline trimming cut 4 bases from V and 7 bases from J; bases unmatched to any gene: 5. The germline gives CDR1 MNHEY, CDR2 SVGEGT. The CDR3 sequence is 13 residues long. The CDR3 sequence: CASSFAGGGTQYF. CDR3 in DNA: TGTGCCAGCAGTTTTGCGGGAGGCGGGACCCAGTACTTC.

The V gene is TRBV28, the J gene TRBJ1-2; maybe TRBD1 (6 bases). Trimming stripped 3 bases from V and 2 bases from J, with 13 bases between. This CDR3 region has 15 residues. CDR1 and CDR2 (germline): MDHEN, SYDVKM. The CDR3 DNA follows: TGTGCCAGCAGTTTCGTGGTAGGACAGAACTATGGCTACACCTTC. Translated: CASSFVVGQNYGYTF.